These T cell receptor beta chains were read from a single sample in a study of PD-1 blockade in classical Hodgkin lymphoma. Assay: immunoSEQ multiplex PCR; the TCRdb copy retains only in-frame clones and omits some. The sample carries tens of thousands of clones, approximately 80% recorded once. The input for sequencing was peripheral blood mononuclear cells (PBMCs), taken before the fourth cycle of nivolumab. Source of these receptors: a human donor with classical Hodgkin lymphoma. Both conserved end residues are part of each CDR3.

V gene | CDR3 protein
TRBV19 | CASLFRGNHGIYGYTF
TRBV15 | CATSGGLAGPQETQYF
TRBV30 | CAWSVGQGTQETQYF
TRBV10-3 | CATNLARGNTEAFF
TRBV7-7 | CASSPGLADFNEQFF
TRBV27 | CASSLGQGVVEQYF
TRBV6-5 | CASSHRGVQGTEAFF
TRBV11-3 | CASSPPFGAGHNEQFF
TRBV10-3 | CAIRLAGDYEQYF
TRBV27 | CASKKTPNTEAFF
TRBV5-5 | CASSLAPPGAGSSYEQYF
TRBV2 | CASSERENTEAFF
TRBV21-1 | CARRDSNGQPQHF
TRBV10-3 | CAISEFRPGQGPPQETQYF
TRBV5-6 | CASNSGTVSTDTQYF
TRBV27 | CASRPTGAGANVLTF
TRBV19 | CASSVQGAQPQHF